Listed below are T cell receptor beta chains from one sample, sequenced in a study of blood T cell repertoires in COVID-19. This table comes from immunoSEQ multiplex PCR, and its TCRdb copy is limited to in-frame clones, with some not included. Found here are 200,000 to 250,000 clones, 81% of them singletons; the top ten hold 7.5%. The sample consisted of peripheral blood. The receptor set was obtained from a woman of 80 years or more with COVID-19, enrolled during active disease. CDR3s include the opening cysteine and the closing phenylalanine or tryptophan. A D gene is named only where the DNA matches it firmly. Size is omitted from some rows. Given values are once, few, many or a class for expanded clones.

d_call: -
j_call: TRBJ2-5
clone_size: few
v_call: TRBV28
cdr3_length: 13
cdr3_aa: CASSLRLVETQYF
cdr3_nt: TGTGCCAGCAGTTTACGGTTAGTGGAGACCCAGTACTTC

d_call: -
j_call: TRBJ1-5
clone_size: -
v_call: TRBV7-6
cdr3_length: 13
cdr3_aa: CASSLAYNQPQHF
cdr3_nt: TGTGCCAGCAGCTTAGCTTACAATCAGCCCCAGCATTTT

d_call: TRBD2
j_call: TRBJ2-5
clone_size: -
v_call: TRBV5-6
cdr3_length: 14
cdr3_aa: CASSRRLAEETQYF
cdr3_nt: TGTGCCAGCAGCCGAAGACTAGCGGAAGAGACCCAGTACTTC

d_call: -
j_call: TRBJ2-3
clone_size: once
v_call: TRBV5-1
cdr3_length: 16
cdr3_aa: CASSFPGGASTDTQYF
cdr3_nt: TGCGCCAGCAGCTTCCCCGGGGGAGCTAGCACAGATACGCAGTATTTT

d_call: -
j_call: TRBJ1-4
clone_size: -
v_call: TRBV5-6
cdr3_length: 16
cdr3_aa: CASSAMTGRLNEKLFF
cdr3_nt: TGTGCCAGCAGCGCTATGACAGGCCGGCTTAATGAAAAACTGTTTTTT

d_call: TRBD1
j_call: TRBJ1-5
clone_size: few
v_call: TRBV28
cdr3_length: 14
cdr3_aa: CASTKGGQGQPQHF
cdr3_nt: TGTGCCAGCACCAAGGGAGGACAGGGGCAGCCCCAGCATTTT

d_call: -
j_call: TRBJ1-1
clone_size: -
v_call: TRBV30
cdr3_length: 12
cdr3_aa: CASGRMNTEAFF
cdr3_nt: TGTGCCTCGGGGCGGATGAACACTGAAGCTTTCTTT

d_call: -
j_call: TRBJ2-3
clone_size: -
v_call: TRBV14
cdr3_length: 11
cdr3_aa: CASSLLDTQYF
cdr3_nt: TGTGCCAGCAGCCTTCTAGATACGCAGTATTTT

d_call: TRBD2
j_call: TRBJ2-2
clone_size: -
v_call: TRBV7-3
cdr3_length: 17
cdr3_aa: CASSLTNLAGVNGELFF
cdr3_nt: TGTGCCAGCAGCTTAACGAATCTAGCGGGAGTTAACGGGGAGCTGTTTTTT

d_call: -
j_call: TRBJ2-3
clone_size: -
v_call: TRBV10-3
cdr3_length: 13
cdr3_aa: CATSRGVTDTQYF
cdr3_nt: TGTGCCACTTCTCGAGGTGTTACAGATACGCAGTATTTT

d_call: TRBD1
j_call: TRBJ2-7
clone_size: once
v_call: TRBV2
cdr3_length: 14
cdr3_aa: CASRRQGSSYEQYF
cdr3_nt: TGTGCCAGCAGACGACAGGGGAGCTCCTACGAGCAGTACTTC

d_call: -
j_call: TRBJ2-3
clone_size: -
v_call: TRBV6-5
cdr3_length: 14
cdr3_aa: CASKLLASTDTQYF
cdr3_nt: TGTGCCAGCAAGTTGCTAGCGAGCACAGATACGCAGTATTTT

d_call: -
j_call: TRBJ2-3
clone_size: -
v_call: TRBV10-2
cdr3_length: 13
cdr3_aa: CASGGSSTDTQYF
cdr3_nt: TGCGCCAGCGGGGGCTCTAGCACAGATACGCAGTATTTT

d_call: -
j_call: TRBJ2-2
clone_size: few
v_call: TRBV19
cdr3_length: 15
cdr3_aa: CASSISGRVPGELFF
cdr3_nt: TGTGCCAGTAGTATATCAGGCAGGGTCCCCGGGGAGCTGTTTTTT

d_call: -
j_call: TRBJ1-2
clone_size: few
v_call: TRBV4-1
cdr3_length: 15
cdr3_aa: CASSQGGWAAYGYTF
cdr3_nt: TGCGCCAGCAGCCAAGGGGGCTGGGCAGCCTATGGCTACACCTTC

d_call: TRBD1
j_call: TRBJ1-3
clone_size: -
v_call: TRBV5-1
cdr3_length: 13
cdr3_aa: CASSRGPGNTIYF
cdr3_nt: TGCGCCAGTTCCAGGGGGCCTGGAAACACCATATATTTT

d_call: -
j_call: TRBJ1-5
clone_size: few
v_call: TRBV9
cdr3_length: 14
cdr3_aa: CASSVGTRNQPQHF
cdr3_nt: TGTGCCAGCAGCGTAGGGACACGGAATCAGCCCCAGCATTTT

d_call: -
j_call: TRBJ2-1
clone_size: -
v_call: TRBV29-1
cdr3_length: 15
cdr3_aa: CSVVGGAYSYNEQFF
cdr3_nt: TGCAGCGTTGTGGGCGGGGCCTATTCCTACAATGAGCAGTTCTTC

d_call: -
j_call: TRBJ1-6
clone_size: -
v_call: TRBV6-6
cdr3_length: 14
cdr3_aa: CASSRDGVNSPLHF
cdr3_nt: TGTGCCAGCAGCCGCGACGGAGTTAATTCACCCCTCCACTTT

d_call: TRBD1
j_call: TRBJ2-3
clone_size: once
v_call: TRBV3-1/TRBV3-2
cdr3_length: 15
cdr3_aa: CASSQTTGGTDTQYF
cdr3_nt: TGTGCCAGCAGCCAGACGACAGGGGGCACAGATACGCAGTATTTT

d_call: TRBD2
j_call: TRBJ2-7
clone_size: -
v_call: TRBV12-3/TRBV12-4
cdr3_length: 12
cdr3_aa: CASSLTSGPQYF
cdr3_nt: TGTGCCAGCAGTTTAACTAGCGGCCCGCAGTACTTC

d_call: TRBD1
j_call: TRBJ1-6
clone_size: -
v_call: TRBV10-3
cdr3_length: 14
cdr3_aa: CAISPQGDTSPLHF
cdr3_nt: TGTGCCATCAGTCCTCAGGGGGATACTTCACCCCTCCACTTT

d_call: TRBD2
j_call: TRBJ2-3
clone_size: -
v_call: TRBV28
cdr3_length: 15
cdr3_aa: CASSLLAGNTDTQYF
cdr3_nt: TGTGCCAGCAGTTTATTAGCGGGAAACACAGATACGCAGTATTTT

d_call: -
j_call: TRBJ1-1
clone_size: -
v_call: TRBV7-2
cdr3_length: 14
cdr3_aa: CASSLVGATTEAFF
cdr3_nt: TGTGCCAGCAGCTTGGTAGGAGCGACCACTGAAGCTTTCTTT